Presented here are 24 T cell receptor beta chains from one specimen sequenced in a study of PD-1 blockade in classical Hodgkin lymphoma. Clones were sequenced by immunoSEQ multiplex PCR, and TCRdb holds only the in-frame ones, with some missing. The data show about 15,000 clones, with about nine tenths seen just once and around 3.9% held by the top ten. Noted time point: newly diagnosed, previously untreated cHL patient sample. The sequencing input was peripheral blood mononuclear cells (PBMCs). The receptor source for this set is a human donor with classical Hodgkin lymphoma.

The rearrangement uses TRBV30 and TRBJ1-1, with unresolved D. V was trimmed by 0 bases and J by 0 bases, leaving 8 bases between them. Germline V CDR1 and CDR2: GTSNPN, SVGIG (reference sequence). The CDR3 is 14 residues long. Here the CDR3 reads CAWSVGQMNTEAFF. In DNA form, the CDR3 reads TGTGCCTGGAGTGTAGGGCAGATGAACACTGAAGCTTTCTTT.

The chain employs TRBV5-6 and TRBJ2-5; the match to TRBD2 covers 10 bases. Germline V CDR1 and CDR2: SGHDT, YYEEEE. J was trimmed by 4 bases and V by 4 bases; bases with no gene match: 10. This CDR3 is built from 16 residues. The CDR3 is CASSPTLAGRGETQYF. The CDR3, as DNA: TGTGCCAGCAGCCCAACACTAGCGGGAAGGGGAGAGACCCAGTACTTC.

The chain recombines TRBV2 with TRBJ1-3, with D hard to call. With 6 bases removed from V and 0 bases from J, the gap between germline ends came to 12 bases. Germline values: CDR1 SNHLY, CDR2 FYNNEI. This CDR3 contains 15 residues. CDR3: CASRTDSVSGNTIYF. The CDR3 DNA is TGTGCCAGCAGGACGGACTCAGTCTCTGGAAACACCATATATTTT.

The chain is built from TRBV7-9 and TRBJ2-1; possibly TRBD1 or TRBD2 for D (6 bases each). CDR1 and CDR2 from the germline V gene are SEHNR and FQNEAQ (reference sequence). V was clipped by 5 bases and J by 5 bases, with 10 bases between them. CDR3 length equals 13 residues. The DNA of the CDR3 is TGTGCCAGCAGCGGGGGGCCACACAATGAGCAGTTCTTC. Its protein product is CASSGGPHNEQFF.

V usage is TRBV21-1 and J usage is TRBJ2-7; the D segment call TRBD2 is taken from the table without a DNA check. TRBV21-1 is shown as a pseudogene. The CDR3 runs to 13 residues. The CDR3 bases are TGTGCCAGCAGCAACCCAAGCGGCTACGAGCAGTACTTC. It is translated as CASSNPSGYEQYF.

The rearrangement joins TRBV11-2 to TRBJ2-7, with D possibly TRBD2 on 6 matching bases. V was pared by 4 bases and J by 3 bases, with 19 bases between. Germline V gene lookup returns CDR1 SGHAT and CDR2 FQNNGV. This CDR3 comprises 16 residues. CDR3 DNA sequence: TGTGCCAGCAGCTACGACGGTCTAATGGGACTCTACGAGCAGTACTTC. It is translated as CASSYDGLMGLYEQYF.

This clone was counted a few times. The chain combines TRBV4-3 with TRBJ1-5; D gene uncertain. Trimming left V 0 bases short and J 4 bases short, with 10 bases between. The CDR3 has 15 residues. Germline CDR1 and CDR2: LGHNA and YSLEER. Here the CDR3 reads CASSQDYSRNQPQHF. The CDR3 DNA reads TGCGCCAGCAGCCAAGACTACAGCCGAAATCAGCCCCAGCATTTT.

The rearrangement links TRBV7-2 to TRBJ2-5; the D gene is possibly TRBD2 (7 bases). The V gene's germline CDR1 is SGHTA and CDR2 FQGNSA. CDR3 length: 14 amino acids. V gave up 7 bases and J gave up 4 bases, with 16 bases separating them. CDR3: CASNERGRGETQYF. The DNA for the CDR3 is TGTGCCAGCAACGAGCGGGGCAGGGGAGAGACCCAGTACTTC.

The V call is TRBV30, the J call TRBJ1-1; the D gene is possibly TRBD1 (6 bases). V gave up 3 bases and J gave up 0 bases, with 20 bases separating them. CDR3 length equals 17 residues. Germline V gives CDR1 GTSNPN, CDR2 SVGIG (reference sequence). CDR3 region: CAWSAGHNPIMNTEAFF. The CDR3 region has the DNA TGTGCCTGGAGCGCGGGACACAATCCTATCATGAACACTGAAGCTTTCTTT.

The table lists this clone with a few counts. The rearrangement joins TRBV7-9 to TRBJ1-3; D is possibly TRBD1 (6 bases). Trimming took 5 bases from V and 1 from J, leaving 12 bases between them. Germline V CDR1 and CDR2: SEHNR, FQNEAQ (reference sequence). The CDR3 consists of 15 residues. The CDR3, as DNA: TGTGCCAGCAGCCTACTAAGGGGGTCTGGAAACACCATATATTTT. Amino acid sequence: CASSLLRGSGNTIYF.

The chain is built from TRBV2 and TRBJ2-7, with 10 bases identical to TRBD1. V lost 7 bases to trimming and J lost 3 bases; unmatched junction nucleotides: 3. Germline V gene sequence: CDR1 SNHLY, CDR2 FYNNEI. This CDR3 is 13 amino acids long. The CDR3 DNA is TGTGCCAGCAATGACAGGGGGCACTACGAGCAGTACTTC. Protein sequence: CASNDRGHYEQYF.

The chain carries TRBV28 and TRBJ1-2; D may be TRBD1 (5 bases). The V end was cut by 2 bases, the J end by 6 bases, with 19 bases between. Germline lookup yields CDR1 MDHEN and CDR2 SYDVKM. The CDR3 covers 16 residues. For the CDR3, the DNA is TGTGCCAGCAGTTTAGTGAGTCGGCTGCAGGGCGATGGCTACACCTTC. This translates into CASSLVSRLQGDGYTF.

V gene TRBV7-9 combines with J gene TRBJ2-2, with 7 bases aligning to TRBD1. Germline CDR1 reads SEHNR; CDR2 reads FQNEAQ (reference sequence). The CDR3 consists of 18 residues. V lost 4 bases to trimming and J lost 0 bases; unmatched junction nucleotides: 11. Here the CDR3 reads CASSSTDRVVANTGELFF. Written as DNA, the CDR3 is TGTGCCAGCAGCTCGACCGACAGGGTGGTCGCGAACACCGGGGAGCTGTTTTTT.

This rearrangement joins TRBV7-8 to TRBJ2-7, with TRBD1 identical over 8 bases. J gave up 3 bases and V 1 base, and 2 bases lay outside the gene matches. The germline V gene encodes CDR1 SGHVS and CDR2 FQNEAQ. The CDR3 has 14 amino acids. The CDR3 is CASSLVGTGYEQYF. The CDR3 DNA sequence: TGTGCCAGCAGCTTAGTAGGGACAGGCTACGAGCAGTACTTC.

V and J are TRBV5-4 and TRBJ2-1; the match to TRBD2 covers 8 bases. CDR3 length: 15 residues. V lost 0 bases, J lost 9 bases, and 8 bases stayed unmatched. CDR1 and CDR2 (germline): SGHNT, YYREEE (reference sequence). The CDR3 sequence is CASSLGYAGGGEQFF. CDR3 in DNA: TGTGCCAGCAGCTTGGGTTATGCGGGAGGAGGTGAGCAGTTCTTC.

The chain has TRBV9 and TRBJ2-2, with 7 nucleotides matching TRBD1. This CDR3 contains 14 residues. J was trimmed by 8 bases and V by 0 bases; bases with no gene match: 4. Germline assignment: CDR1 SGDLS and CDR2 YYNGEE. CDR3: CASSVAAGGGELFF. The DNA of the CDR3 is TGTGCCAGCAGCGTAGCGGCAGGGGGTGGGGAGCTGTTTTTT.

CDR3 protein: CASSSSTGVGQPQHF. The CDR3 nucleotides are TGTGCCAGCAGCTCGTCGACAGGGGTTGGTCAGCCCCAGCATTTT. J is TRBJ1-5 and V is TRBV5-5, with 8 bases fitting TRBD1. This CDR3 spans 15 amino acids. V was pared by 3 bases and J by 6 bases, with 8 bases of the junction left unmatched. Germline CDR1 reads SGHKS; CDR2 reads YYEKEE (reference sequence).

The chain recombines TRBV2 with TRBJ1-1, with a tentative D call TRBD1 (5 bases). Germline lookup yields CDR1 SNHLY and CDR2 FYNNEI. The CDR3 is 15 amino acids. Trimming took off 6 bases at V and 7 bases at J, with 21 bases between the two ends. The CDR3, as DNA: TGTGCCAGCAGACCTTCAGGGACTCTTTTGGTTGAAGCTTTCTTT. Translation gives CASRPSGTLLVEAFF. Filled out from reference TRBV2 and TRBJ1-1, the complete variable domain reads EPEVTQTPSHQVTQMGQEVILRCVPISNHLYFYWYRQILGQKVEFLVSFYNNEISEKSEIFDDQFSVERPDGSNFTLKIRSTKLEDSAMYFCASRPSGTLLVEAFFGQGTRLTVV.

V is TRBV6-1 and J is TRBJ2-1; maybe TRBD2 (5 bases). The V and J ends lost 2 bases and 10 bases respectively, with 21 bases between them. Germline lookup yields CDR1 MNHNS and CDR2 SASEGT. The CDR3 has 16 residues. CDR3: CASSESNYNHRGEQFF. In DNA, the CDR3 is TGTGCCAGCAGTGAATCCAACTATAATCACCGCGGGGAGCAGTTCTTC.

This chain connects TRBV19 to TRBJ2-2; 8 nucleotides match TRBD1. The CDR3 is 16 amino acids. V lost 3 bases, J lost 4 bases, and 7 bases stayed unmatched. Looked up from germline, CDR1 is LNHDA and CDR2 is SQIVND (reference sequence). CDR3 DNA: TGTGCCAGTAGTATTCCAGGGGGCGCGAGCACCGGGGAGCTGTTTTTT. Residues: CASSIPGGASTGELFF.

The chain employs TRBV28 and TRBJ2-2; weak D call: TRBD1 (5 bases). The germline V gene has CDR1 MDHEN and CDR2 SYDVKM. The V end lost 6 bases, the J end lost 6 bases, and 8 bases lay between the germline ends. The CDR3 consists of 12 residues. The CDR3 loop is CASRPRAGELFF. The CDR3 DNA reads TGTGCCAGCAGGCCCAGGGCCGGGGAGCTGTTTTTT.

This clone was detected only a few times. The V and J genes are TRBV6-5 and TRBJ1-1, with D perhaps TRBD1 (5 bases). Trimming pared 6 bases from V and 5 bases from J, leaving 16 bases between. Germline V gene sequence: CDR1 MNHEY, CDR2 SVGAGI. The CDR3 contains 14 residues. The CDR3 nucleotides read TGTGCCAGCAGCCTCAGGGCCGCGATGACTGAAGCTTTCTTT. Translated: CASSLRAAMTEAFF.

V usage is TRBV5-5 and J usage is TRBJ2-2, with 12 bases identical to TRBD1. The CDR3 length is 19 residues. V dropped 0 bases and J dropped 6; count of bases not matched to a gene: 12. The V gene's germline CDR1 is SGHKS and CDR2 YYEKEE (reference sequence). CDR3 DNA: TGTGCCAGCAGCTTGGTAGTCCGGGACAGGGGGCAATACCCCGGGGAGCTGTTTTTT. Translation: CASSLVVRDRGQYPGELFF.

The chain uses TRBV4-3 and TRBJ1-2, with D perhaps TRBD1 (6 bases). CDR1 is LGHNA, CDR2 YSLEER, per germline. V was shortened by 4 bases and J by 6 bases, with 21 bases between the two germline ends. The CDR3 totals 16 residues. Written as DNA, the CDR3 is TGCGCCAGCAGCCCCATGGGCACAGGGAAACTTAATGGCTACACCTTC. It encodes CASSPMGTGKLNGYTF.